Listed below are T cell receptor beta chains from one sample, sequenced in a study of tumor-infiltrating lymphocytes in localized non-small cell lung cancer. Some clones are missing from TCRdb's copy, which holds only in-frame ones; the method was immunoSEQ multiplex PCR. The sample records about 16,000 clones, 45% to 50% being singletons. Sequenced material: lung tumor tissue. The receptors were gathered from a human donor with non-small cell lung cancer. The CDR3 runs from the conserved cysteine through the conserved F or W. A D gene is named only where the DNA matches it firmly. Rows may omit the clone size; those that give it use once, few, many or a size class.

V: TRBV12-5; D: TRBD2; length: 16; J: TRBJ2-5; size: once; CDR3: CASGLGLTSGQETQYF; DNA: TGTGCTAGTGGTTTGGGGCTTACTAGCGGTCAAGAGACCCAGTACTTC
V: TRBV28; D: -; length: 15; J: TRBJ1-4; size: -; CDR3: CASSLMGAANEKLFF; DNA: TGTGCCAGCAGTTTAATGGGGGCTGCTAATGAAAAACTGTTTTTT
V: TRBV29-1; D: TRBD1; length: 13; J: TRBJ2-2; size: -; CDR3: CSVNRGPGGELFF; DNA: TGCAGCGTGAACAGGGGGCCGGGTGGGGAGCTGTTTTTT
V: TRBV4-2; D: -; length: 18; J: TRBJ1-1; size: -; CDR3: CASSQTAPGARLNTEAFF; DNA: TGTGCCAGCAGCCAGACCGCCCCGGGGGCCAGATTGAACACTGAAGCTTTCTTT
V: TRBV6-1; D: -; length: 14; J: TRBJ1-5; size: -; CDR3: CASGDGQDNQPQHF; DNA: TGTGCCAGCGGCGACGGACAAGACAATCAGCCCCAGCATTTT
V: TRBV11-1; D: TRBD1; length: 15; J: TRBJ2-7; size: -; CDR3: CASRKPGQASYEQYF; DNA: TGTGCCAGCAGAAAGCCGGGACAGGCCTCCTACGAGCAGTACTTC
V: TRBV6-6; D: -; length: 12; J: TRBJ2-3; size: -; CDR3: CASSPRVDTQYF; DNA: TGTGCCAGCAGTCCCCGTGTGGATACGCAGTATTTT
V: TRBV4-3; D: -; length: 14; J: TRBJ2-7; size: once; CDR3: CASSQEWGTYEQYF; DNA: TGCGCCAGCAGCCAAGAGTGGGGGACCTACGAGCAGTACTTC
V: TRBV6-1; D: TRBD1; length: 14; J: TRBJ2-5; size: -; CDR3: CASSDPDRQETQYF; DNA: TGTGCCAGCAGTGATCCGGACAGGCAAGAGACCCAGTACTTC
V: TRBV11-2; D: -; length: 15; J: TRBJ2-3; size: -; CDR3: CASGRSAQFLDTQYF; DNA: TGTGCCAGCGGGAGAAGCGCCCAATTTTTGGATACGCAGTATTTT
V: TRBV18; D: -; length: 17; J: TRBJ1-6; size: few; CDR3: CASSPYETDRMGSPLHF; DNA: TGTGCCAGCTCACCGTATGAGACAGATAGGATGGGTTCACCCCTCCACTTT
V: TRBV27; D: -; length: 13; J: TRBJ2-4; size: -; CDR3: CASAPTAKNIQYF; DNA: TGTGCCAGCGCCCCTACAGCCAAAAACATTCAGTACTTC
V: TRBV4-2; D: -; length: 14; J: TRBJ2-7; size: -; CDR3: CASSFSGSSYEQYF; DNA: TGTGCCAGCAGCTTCTCAGGGAGCTCCTACGAGCAGTACTTC
V: TRBV7-8; D: -; length: 12; J: TRBJ1-5; size: once; CDR3: CASSSGDQPQHF; DNA: TGTGCCAGCAGCTCGGGGGATCAGCCCCAGCATTTT
V: TRBV30; D: -; length: 12; J: TRBJ1-2; size: -; CDR3: CAWSYGVGGYTF; DNA: TGTGCCTGGAGTTACGGGGTGGGTGGCTACACCTTC
V: TRBV11-2; D: TRBD1; length: 14; J: TRBJ1-1; size: few; CDR3: CASSFTGQGNEAFF; DNA: TGTGCCAGCAGCTTCACGGGACAGGGTAATGAAGCTTTCTTT
V: TRBV5-1; D: TRBD1; length: 14; J: TRBJ1-2; size: many; CDR3: CASSPDRGQYGYTF; DNA: TGCGCCAGCAGCCCTGACAGGGGGCAATATGGCTACACCTTC
V: TRBV6-5; D: -; length: 14; J: TRBJ2-7; size: -; CDR3: CASTSPTGVRQQYF; DNA: TGTGCCAGCACCTCCCCGACGGGGGTCCGGCAGCAGTACTTC
V: TRBV2; D: -; length: 13; J: TRBJ1-5; size: few; CDR3: CASKGGHGQPQHF; DNA: TGTGCCAGCAAAGGAGGGCATGGGCAGCCCCAGCATTTT
V: TRBV28; D: TRBD1; length: 17; J: TRBJ2-5; size: few; CDR3: CASSSPGQGERLETQYF; DNA: TGTGCCAGCAGTTCGCCGGGACAGGGGGAAAGATTAGAGACCCAGTACTTC
V: TRBV11-3; D: -; length: 13; J: TRBJ2-1; size: -; CDR3: CASSLEAGDEQFF; DNA: TGTGCCAGCAGCTTAGAGGCCGGGGATGAGCAGTTCTTC
V: TRBV6-1; D: TRBD2; length: 18; J: TRBJ2-1; size: few; CDR3: CASSGLASGGQGLKEQFF; DNA: TGTGCCAGCAGTGGACTGGCTAGCGGGGGGCAGGGTCTCAAGGAGCAGTTCTTC